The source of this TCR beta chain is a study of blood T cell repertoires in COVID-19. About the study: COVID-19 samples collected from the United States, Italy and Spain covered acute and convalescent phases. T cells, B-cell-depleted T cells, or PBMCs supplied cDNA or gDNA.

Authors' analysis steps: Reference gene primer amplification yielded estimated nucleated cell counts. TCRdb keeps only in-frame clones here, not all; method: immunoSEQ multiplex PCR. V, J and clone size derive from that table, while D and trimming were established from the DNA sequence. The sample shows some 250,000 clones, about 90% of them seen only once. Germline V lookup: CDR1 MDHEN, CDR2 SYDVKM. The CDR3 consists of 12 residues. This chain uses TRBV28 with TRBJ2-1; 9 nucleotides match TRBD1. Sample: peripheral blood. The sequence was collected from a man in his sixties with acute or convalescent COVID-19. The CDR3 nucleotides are TGTGCGACGGGGACAGGGTCCAATGAGCAGTTCTTC. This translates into CATGTGSNEQFF. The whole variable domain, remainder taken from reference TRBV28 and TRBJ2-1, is DVKVTQSSRYLVKRTGEKVFLECVQDMDHENMFWYRQDPGLGLRLIYFSYDVKMKEKGDIPEGYSVSREKKERFSLILESASTNQTSMYLCATGTGSNEQFFGPGTRLTVL.